The count of the clone carrying this T cell receptor beta chain is one. The target antigen is unknown. A much larger clone is a single base away; this may be a read error. No cell sorting was done before RNA was extracted from the tissue. Chemotherapy-naive patients with new lung cancer underwent thoracic surgery in China, August–late 2014. Germline V gives CDR1 MDHEN, CDR2 SYDVKM. There are 12 residues in the CDR3. Trimming removed 8 bases from V and 8 bases from J, with 12 bases in between. The entry originates in a study of tumor and adjacent non-tumor tissue in lung cancer. The overall study: Stage I to III disease affected approximately 11 men and a handful of women aged about 30 to 85.

Study-level results: In normal lung, the top 100 clones were significantly more dominant than in tumor.

Three rounds of nested PCR, following a modified ARM-PCR protocol, produced the TCRbeta library. Via MiXCR, TCRdb re-called the multiplex PCR reads, giving one row per CDR3 protein. The table has 110,000 or so distinct CDR3 sequences, roughly 74% seen once; the top ten hold about 39%. Sequenced: lung tumor tissue. This chain uses TRBV28 with TRBJ1-4, with D possibly matching TRBD1 (6 bases). This clonotype was obtained from a woman aged 55-69 years with non-small cell lung cancer. The CDR3 is CASSGGNEKLFF. DNA for the CDR3: TGTGCCAGCTCCGGGGGCAACGAAAAACTGTTTTTT.